The 12 T cell receptor beta chains below come from one sample, sequenced in a study of blood T cell repertoires in COVID-19. Sequencing used immunoSEQ multiplex PCR; TCRdb keeps in-frame clones, though not all of them. This table holds roughly 220,000 clones, 82% found once. Source material: peripheral blood. The receptors here all came from a woman older than 75 with COVID-19, enrolled during active disease.

The sample holds a few counts of this clone. The gene calls are TRBV28 and TRBJ1-2, with D maybe TRBD1 (5 bases). The CDR3 covers 13 residues. V shed 7 bases and J shed 3 bases, with 12 bases lying between them. Germline V gene sequence: CDR1 MDHEN, CDR2 SYDVKM. As DNA, the CDR3 is TGTGCCAGCACCTGGCGGGGGGACTATGGCTACACCTTC. This gives the protein CASTWRGDYGYTF.

The chain is built from TRBV11-1 and TRBJ2-5, with D perhaps matching TRBD1 (5 bases). The CDR3 totals 14 residues. Looked up from germline, CDR1 is SGHAT and CDR2 is FQDESV (reference sequence). V was trimmed by 4 bases and J by 3 bases, leaving 12 bases between them. CDR3 protein: CASSYRQTEETQYF. Here the CDR3 DNA reads TGTGCCAGCAGCTATAGACAGACCGAAGAGACCCAGTACTTC.

This clone was picked up a small number of times. This sequence joins TRBV9 and TRBJ1-2, with 9 nucleotides matching TRBD1. The CDR3 sequence is 15 residues long. Germline CDR1 and CDR2: SGDLS and YYNGEE. After removal of 3 bases from V and 7 bases from J, the junction contained 10 bases not matched to a gene. The CDR3 spells CASSGQLTGGSGYTF. CDR3 DNA: TGTGCCAGCAGCGGCCAACTGACAGGGGGTAGTGGCTACACCTTC.

V gene TRBV7-2 combines with J gene TRBJ2-7, with D possibly TRBD2 on 5 matching bases. Between the trimmed V and J ends, which lost 2 bases and 3 bases, there was a span of 14 bases. Germline CDR1 SGHTA, CDR2 FQGNSA. The CDR3 length is 15 residues. CDR3 sequence reads: CASSLRTPGNYEQYF. DNA of the CDR3: TGTGCCAGCAGCTTAAGGACTCCGGGAAACTACGAGCAGTACTTC.

This chain joins TRBV29-1 and TRBJ1-3; D is uncertain. Trimming took off 6 bases at V and 8 bases at J, with 17 bases between the two ends. CDR3 length: 13 residues. Germline V CDR1 and CDR2: SQVTM, ANQGSEA. CDR3 loop: CSVLAQRRDTIYF. The DNA of the CDR3 is TGCAGCGTCCTTGCCCAAAGGAGGGACACCATATATTTT.

In its sample, this clone was seen once. This chain links TRBV10-3 with TRBJ2-7, with 9 bases aligning to TRBD1. J was trimmed by 3 bases and V by 6 bases; bases with no gene match: 6. The CDR3 loop spans 14 amino acids. CDR1 ENHRY and CDR2 SYGVKD come from the germline V gene. CDR3 residues: CAISSGTGNYEQYF. As DNA, the CDR3 is TGTGCCATCAGCTCCGGGACAGGGAACTACGAGCAGTACTTC.

This clone was counted at least ten times. The J gene is TRBJ1-2, the V gene TRBV7-9; D is uncertain. There are 15 residues in the CDR3. Trimming cost V 7 bases and J 0 bases, with 15 bases left between them. The V gene's germline CDR1 is SEHNR and CDR2 FQNEAQ (reference sequence). The CDR3 sequence is CASNNVRSPNYGYTF. The CDR3 bases are TGTGCCAGCAATAACGTGAGGAGTCCTAACTATGGCTACACCTTC.

The gene calls are TRBV19 and TRBJ2-2; no reliable D call. The germline V gene has CDR1 LNHDA and CDR2 SQIVND (reference sequence). The CDR3 loop spans 14 amino acids. V lost 1 base and J lost 5, with 8 bases in between. This CDR3 is CASSIAESTGELFF. Here the CDR3 DNA reads TGTGCCAGTAGTATAGCGGAGAGTACCGGGGAGCTGTTTTTT.

The rearrangement joins TRBV30 to TRBJ2-7; D unclear. The V gene lost 2 bases and the J gene lost 3 bases, with 8 bases spanning the gap. This CDR3 is built from 12 residues. Germline V lookup: CDR1 GTSNPN, CDR2 SVGIG (reference sequence). The CDR3 DNA follows: TGTGCCTGGAGTACGACTTACTACGAGCAGTACTTC. This sequence encodes CAWSTTYYEQYF.

This sequence joins TRBV5-8 and TRBJ1-5; D is possibly TRBD1 (6 bases). Trimming took off 5 bases at V and 0 bases at J, with 12 bases between the two ends. This CDR3 comprises 15 residues. Germline V gene lookup returns CDR1 SGHTS and CDR2 YDEGEE. CDR3 sequence (DNA): TGTGCCAGCAGTTCGGGACAAAATAGCAATCAGCCCCAGCATTTT. It translates to CASSSGQNSNQPQHF. Full variable domain (outside the CDR3, taken from reference TRBV5-8 and TRBJ1-5): EAGVTQSPTHLIKTRGQQATLRCSPISGHTSVYWYQQALGLGLQFLLWYDEGEERNRGNFPPRFSGRQFPNYSSELNVNALELEDSALYLCASSSGQNSNQPQHFGDGTRLSIL.

This chain uses TRBV5-1 with TRBJ1-6, with 10 bases identical to TRBD1. With V trimmed by 4 bases and J by 9 bases, 7 bases remained unmatched. This CDR3 is 15 amino acids long. Germline V lookup: CDR1 SGHRS, CDR2 YFSETQ. The CDR3 region has the DNA TGCGCCAGCAGCATGCAGGACAGGGGGGGTTCACCCCTCCACTTT. Its protein product is CASSMQDRGGSPLHF.

The CDR3 DNA sequence: TGTGCCAGCAGTGCTCAGGGGTTAGGAGGAAACACCATATATTTT. It translates to CASSAQGLGGNTIYF. This chain joins TRBV9 and TRBJ1-3; a possible D gene is TRBD1 (6 bases). This CDR3 comprises 15 residues. The V and J ends lost 5 bases and 4 bases respectively, with 16 bases between them. Germline V gene data show CDR1 as SGDLS and CDR2 as YYNGEE.